The 9 T cell receptor beta chains below come from one sample, sequenced in a study of T cell changes during pregnancy in multiple sclerosis. Generated by immunoSEQ multiplex PCR, the TCRdb table keeps only in-frame clones and is missing some. This sample has 68,000 or so clones, with about 90% found just once. Sample: peripheral blood, taken in the second trimester of pregnancy. The origin of the receptors is a female donor with multiple sclerosis, enrolled in a pregnancy study.

This chain uses TRBV19 with TRBJ2-5; TRBD1 agrees at 8 bases. With 6 bases clipped from V and 4 bases from J, the junction kept 1 base outside the gene matches. This CDR3 is 12 amino acids long. Looked up from germline, CDR1 is LNHDA and CDR2 is SQIVND (reference sequence). CDR3 sequence: CASRDRAETQYF. The CDR3 DNA reads as TGTGCCAGTAGGGACAGGGCAGAGACCCAGTACTTC.

The rearrangement links TRBV27 to TRBJ1-1; 7 bases align to TRBD1. The CDR3 has 16 residues. With 5 bases clipped from V and 1 base from J, the junction kept 10 bases outside the gene matches. CDR1 MNHEY and CDR2 SMNVEV come from the germline V gene (reference sequence). The CDR3 coding sequence is TGTGCCAGCAGTAGTCCTCAGGGGGGCCCGAACACTGAAGCTTTCTTT. Its translation: CASSSPQGGPNTEAFF.

This chain uses TRBV6-1 with TRBJ2-4, with D possibly matching TRBD2 (6 bases). V gave up 7 bases and J gave up 0 bases, with 13 bases separating them. CDR3 length: 15 residues. CDR1 MNHNS and CDR2 SASEGT come from the germline V gene. The CDR3 reads CASTPPGEAKNIQYF. The CDR3 coding sequence is TGTGCCAGCACCCCCCCGGGGGAAGCCAAAAACATTCAGTACTTC.

This clone appeared a single time. The rearrangement joins TRBV5-6 to TRBJ2-3; 7 bases align to TRBD1. After removal of 4 bases from V and 1 base from J, the junction contained 3 bases not matched to a gene. The CDR3 covers 14 residues. Germline assignment: CDR1 SGHDT and CDR2 YYEEEE. The CDR3 protein is CASSTGQGTDTQYF. The CDR3 DNA follows: TGTGCCAGCAGCACCGGACAGGGCACAGATACGCAGTATTTT. The whole variable domain, remainder taken from reference TRBV5-6 and TRBJ2-3, is DAGVTQSPTHLIKTRGQQVTLRCSPKSGHDTVSWYQQALGQGPQFIFQYYEEEERQRGNFPDRFSGHQFPNYSSELNVNALLLGDSALYLCASSTGQGTDTQYFGPGTRLTVL.

In DNA, the CDR3 is TGTGCCAGCAGCTTAGATTCCAGGAACACCGGGGAGCTGTTTTTT. Its translation is CASSLDSRNTGELFF. The rearrangement links TRBV7-2 to TRBJ2-2; D gene ambiguous. CDR3 length equals 15 residues. CDR1 is SGHTA and CDR2 is FQGNSA in the germline V gene. The germline V and J ends were trimmed by 1 base and 1 base, with 7 bases remaining between them.

V and J are TRBV7-2 and TRBJ1-1; unclear D gene. V dropped 2 bases and J dropped 3 bases, with 13 bases sitting between them. The CDR3 has 15 residues. Germline V gene lookup returns CDR1 SGHTA and CDR2 FQGNSA. CDR3 residues: CASSLSPGIHTEAFF. The CDR3 region has the DNA TGTGCCAGCAGCTTAAGTCCCGGTATTCACACTGAAGCTTTCTTT.

This chain links TRBV6-5 with TRBJ2-2; 8 bases fit TRBD1. The J segment lost 7 bases and the V segment lost 2 bases, leaving 9 bases of the junction unmatched. This CDR3 spans 16 amino acids. CDR1 and CDR2 from the germline V gene are MNHEY and SVGAGI. The CDR3 here is CASSYVRGRVDGELFF. Here the CDR3 DNA reads TGTGCCAGCAGTTACGTCAGGGGGCGGGTGGACGGGGAGCTGTTTTTT.

In this sample, this clone turned up once. The chain links TRBV19 to TRBJ1-5; D might be TRBD1 (6 bases). V gave up 4 bases and J gave up 4 bases, with 8 bases separating them. Germline CDR1 and CDR2: LNHDA and SQIVND (reference sequence). This CDR3 has 13 residues. CDR3 in DNA: TGTGCCAGTAGTAGTACAGGGAATCAGCCCCAGCATTTT. Translating it yields CASSSTGNQPQHF.

This sequence joins TRBV29-1 and TRBJ2-1; perhaps TRBD2 as D (7 bases). From germline, CDR1 is SQVTM and CDR2 ANQGSEA. There are 11 residues in the CDR3. Trimming took off 6 bases at V and 9 bases at J, with 12 bases between the two ends. The CDR3 DNA is TGCAGCGTGCAAAGGGGGGGTGAGCAGTTCTTC. Translating it yields CSVQRGGEQFF.